This TCR beta chain is drawn from a study of technical replicates of blood from a handful of donors. CDR1 is MNHEY, CDR2 SMNVEV, per germline (reference sequence). The ends lost 5 bases at V and 3 bases at J; junction bases unmatched: 10. The CDR3 loop spans 17 amino acids. Measured with immunoSEQ multiplex PCR; TCRdb has only the in-frame clones, and not every one. The sample has tens of thousands of clones, almost 95% seen once. Sequences were obtained from PBMCs. This chain connects TRBV27 to TRBJ2-7, with 13 nucleotides matching TRBD2. This TCR derives from a human donor in good health. Some clones in this sample may be carry-over from other donors' samples. Written as DNA, the CDR3 is TGTGCCAGCAGTCGGACTAGCGGGAGAAATATGTTCTACGAGCAGTACTTC. Protein sequence: CASSRTSGRNMFYEQYF.